What follows are 19 T cell receptor beta chains derived from one specimen sequenced in a study of cytomegalovirus exposure and HLA in healthy donors. The PCR made use of 60 Vbeta and 13 Jbeta primers. Method: immunoSEQ multiplex PCR; TCRdb's copy keeps in-frame clones and lacks some. The sample records under 250,000 clones, more than 75% being singletons. Sequenced sample: PBMCs. The receptors stem from a woman aged 40 to 50 in good health and CMV-seronegative.

This clone was counted between two and nine times. This chain uses TRBV4-1 with TRBJ1-4; D is unresolved. The CDR3 has 14 residues. Between the trimmed V and J ends, which lost 0 bases and 8 bases, there was a span of 10 bases. CDR1 is MGHRA and CDR2 is YSYEKL in the germline V gene. CDR3 sequence: CASSQERVREKLFF. The CDR3 coding sequence is TGCGCCAGCAGCCAAGAGAGGGTGAGGGAAAAACTGTTTTTT.

V is TRBV29-1 and J is TRBJ1-1, with 10 bases fitting TRBD1. This CDR3 region has 13 residues. CDR1 is SQVTM, CDR2 ANQGSEA, per germline. V gave up 5 bases and J gave up 3 bases; unmatched junction bases: 3. CDR3 sequence (DNA): TGCAGCGTTACGACAGGGGGCCACACTGAAGCTTTCTTT. Its protein is CSVTTGGHTEAFF.

Regarding this clone: Its ends do not fully match the called genes, so a read error is possible. The V call is TRBV7-9, the J call TRBJ1-5; no clear D. This CDR3 has 11 residues. CDR1 and CDR2 from the germline V gene are SEHNR and FQNEAQ (reference sequence). This CDR3 is CSSRYTQPQHF. The CDR3 coding sequence is TGTTCCAGCAGGTACACGCAGCCCCAGCATTTT.

This chain connects TRBV15 to TRBJ1-1; TRBD1 matches at 7 bases. The junction had 3 bases not matched to a gene; V was cut back by 1 base and J by 1 base. Looked up from germline, CDR1 is LNHNV and CDR2 is YYDKDF (reference sequence). This CDR3 is 15 amino acids long. CDR3 protein: CATSRARTGNTEAFF. DNA of the CDR3: TGTGCCACCAGCAGAGCCAGGACAGGGAACACTGAAGCTTTCTTT.

The chain has TRBV15 and TRBJ2-2; D perhaps matches TRBD1 (6 bases). Germline V CDR1 and CDR2: LNHNV, YYDKDF (reference sequence). Trimming took off 1 base at V and 5 bases at J, with 11 bases between the two ends. This CDR3 has 15 residues. The CDR3 DNA reads TGTGCCACCAGCAGAGTAGGACAGAGAACCGGGGAGCTGTTTTTT. Its protein is CATSRVGQRTGELFF.

The DNA for the CDR3 is TGTGCCAGTAGTGTAACGAGCGGTACGTGGGAGACCCAGTACTTC. Its protein product is CASSVTSGTWETQYF. V usage is TRBV19 and J usage is TRBJ2-5; weak D call: TRBD2 (5 bases). Germline assignment: CDR1 LNHDA and CDR2 SQIVND (reference sequence). Trimming pared 5 bases from V and 5 bases from J, leaving 18 bases between. CDR3 length equals 15 residues.

The V call is TRBV18, the J call TRBJ2-7; the D is unclear. CDR3 size: 14 residues. CDR1 and CDR2 (germline): KGHSH, LQKENI. Trimming left V 8 bases short and J 4 bases short, with 18 bases between. DNA for the CDR3: TGTGCCAGCCCCGCAGATCCGGGTTGGTACGAGCAGTACTTC. Amino acid sequence: CASPADPGWYEQYF. Variable domain in full (rest from reference TRBV18 and TRBJ2-7): NAGVMQNPRHLVRRRGQEARLRCSPMKGHSHVYWYRQLPEEGLKFMVYLQKENIIDESGMPKERFSAEFPKEGPSILRIQQVVRGDSAAYFCASPADPGWYEQYFGPGTRLTVT.

V usage is TRBV27 and J usage is TRBJ1-2, with D perhaps TRBD1 (5 bases). This CDR3 contains 13 residues. The V end lost 3 bases, the J end lost 4 bases, and 9 bases lay between the germline ends. Germline CDR1 reads MNHEY; CDR2 reads SMNVEV (reference sequence). The CDR3 DNA is TGTGCCAGCAGTTTGTACGGGGGCTATGGCTACACCTTC. Translation: CASSLYGGYGYTF.

The rearrangement joins TRBV27 to TRBJ1-3, with 7 nucleotides matching TRBD1. The germline V gene encodes CDR1 MNHEY and CDR2 SMNVEV (reference sequence). The CDR3 runs to 13 residues. Trimming cost V 5 bases and J 8 bases; bases outside gene matches: 6. CDR3 bases: TGTGCCAGCAGTCCACGACAGGGCCACACCATATATTTT. It codes for CASSPRQGHTIYF.

This rearrangement joins TRBV19 to TRBJ1-1, with a weak D call TRBD1 (6 bases). The CDR3 is 13 residues long. Per the germline V gene, CDR1 is LNHDA and CDR2 is SQIVND (reference sequence). With 10 bases removed from V and 2 bases from J, the gap between germline ends came to 14 bases. The CDR3 DNA reads as TGTGCCACATCGACAGGAGTCAACACTGAAGCTTTCTTT. It translates to CATSTGVNTEAFF.

As for this clone: The junction shows a germline mismatch at one end, possibly a read error. The V and J genes are TRBV7-2 and TRBJ1-2; TRBD1 aligns across 7 bases. Germline CDR1 and CDR2: SGHTA and FQGNSA. This CDR3 region has 14 residues. The CDR3 region is CASSLARTGLGYTF. For the CDR3, the DNA is TGTGCCAGCAGCCTAGCCCGGACAGGCCTTGGCTACACCTTC.

The chain joins TRBV4-1 to TRBJ2-1; TRBD2 matches 9 bases. Germline V gives CDR1 MGHRA, CDR2 YSYEKL. V was pared by 0 bases and J by 8 bases, with 5 bases of the junction left unmatched. The CDR3 is made up of 15 amino acids. Here the CDR3 reads CASSQDSTSGYEQFF. CDR3 DNA sequence: TGCGCCAGCAGCCAAGATAGCACTAGCGGGTATGAGCAGTTCTTC.

CDR3 residues: CASSPRQDQPQHF. CDR3 nucleotide sequence: TGTGCCAGCTCACCAAGGCAGGATCAGCCCCAGCATTTT. The genes are TRBV18 and TRBJ1-5; the D is unclear. Germline V gene sequence: CDR1 KGHSH, CDR2 LQKENI. The CDR3 length is 13 residues. V was shortened by 2 bases and J by 5 bases, with 7 bases between the two germline ends.

The V gene is TRBV28, the J gene TRBJ2-7; 8 nucleotides agree with TRBD1. Germline trimming cut 6 bases from V and 2 bases from J; bases unmatched to any gene: 9. The CDR3 spans 15 residues. Germline values: CDR1 MDHEN, CDR2 SYDVKM. The CDR3 loop reads CASRSTGGWAYEQYF. CDR3 DNA sequence: TGTGCCAGCAGGTCCACAGGGGGATGGGCCTACGAGCAGTACTTC.

As regards this clone: The identical CDR3 is also encoded by other nucleotide sequences in the sample. The V call is TRBV5-1, the J call TRBJ2-5; D is unclear. The CDR3 contains 12 residues. Per the germline V gene, CDR1 is SGHRS and CDR2 is YFSETQ. V shed 0 bases and J shed 5 bases, with 5 bases lying between them. The CDR3 sequence is CASSLVGETQYF. CDR3 sequence (DNA): TGCGCCAGCAGCTTGGTGGGCGAGACCCAGTACTTC. The full variable domain, completed using reference TRBV5-1 and TRBJ2-5, is KAGVTQTPRYLIKTRGQQVTLSCSPISGHRSVSWYQQTPGQGLQFLFEYFSETQRNKGNFPGRFSGRQFSNSRSEMNVSTLELGDSALYLCASSLVGETQYFGPGTRLLVL.

The chain joins TRBV19 to TRBJ2-6; TRBD1 agrees at 8 bases. Germline CDR1 reads LNHDA; CDR2 reads SQIVND (reference sequence). V was clipped by 9 bases and J by 6 bases; unmatched bases: 13. There are 16 residues in the CDR3. The CDR3 region has the DNA TGTGCCAGCTCAGGGGGCTCGACTTTAAAGGCCAACGTCCTGACTTTC. Protein product: CASSGGSTLKANVLTF.

The chain links TRBV5-1 to TRBJ2-5, with a weak D call TRBD2 (6 bases). The DNA end is more similar to TRBJ2-7, so the J call may be wrong. Looked up from germline, CDR1 is SGHRS and CDR2 is YFSETQ. CDR3 length: 14 amino acids. CDR3 region: CASSPGLEPLEQYF. The CDR3 DNA reads as TGCGCCAGCAGTCCGGGACTGGAACCCCTCGAGCAGTACTTC.

This clone has just a few counts. V gene TRBV6-1 combines with J gene TRBJ1-1; D perhaps matches TRBD1 (5 bases). Deletions cut 6 bases from V and 10 bases from J, with 15 bases between. The CDR3 sequence is 12 residues long. Germline-derived CDR1 and CDR2 are MNHNS and SASEGT. The CDR3 sequence: CASSLWTNVAFF. The CDR3 bases are TGTGCCAGCAGCCTTTGGACAAACGTAGCTTTCTTT.

The V and J genes are TRBV11-2 and TRBJ2-1; D might be TRBD1 (6 bases). Trimming took 5 bases from V and 8 from J, leaving 10 bases between them. Per germline, CDR1 SGHAT and CDR2 FQNNGV. The CDR3 extends over 12 amino acids. CDR3 sequence reads: CASSKQGHEQFF. The CDR3 nucleotides are TGTGCCAGCAGCAAACAGGGACATGAGCAGTTCTTC.